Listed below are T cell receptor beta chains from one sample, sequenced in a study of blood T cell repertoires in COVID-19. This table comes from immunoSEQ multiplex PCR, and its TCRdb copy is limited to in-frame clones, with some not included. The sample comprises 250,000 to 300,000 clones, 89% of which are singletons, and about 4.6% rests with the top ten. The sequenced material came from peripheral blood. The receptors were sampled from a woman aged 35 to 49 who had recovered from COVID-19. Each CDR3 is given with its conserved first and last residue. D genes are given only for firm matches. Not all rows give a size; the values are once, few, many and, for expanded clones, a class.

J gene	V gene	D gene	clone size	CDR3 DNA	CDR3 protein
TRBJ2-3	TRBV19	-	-	TGTGCCAGTAGTATTAGCCGGAGTTACACAGATACGCAGTATTTT	CASSISRSYTDTQYF
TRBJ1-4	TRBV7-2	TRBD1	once	TGTGCCAGCAGCTTATGGGGACAGGGGTATGAAAAACTGTTTTTT	CASSLWGQGYEKLFF
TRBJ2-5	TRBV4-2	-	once	TGTGCCACTCGCGGGGTGTCAGAGACCCAGTACTTC	CATRGVSETQYF
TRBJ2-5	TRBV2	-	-	TGTGCCAGCAGTGTTTCTAGAAGGCAAGAGACCCAGTACTTC	CASSVSRRQETQYF
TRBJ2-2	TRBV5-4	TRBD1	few	TGTGCCAGCAGCTCCGCCACAGGGGTGGACGGGGAGCTGTTTTTT	CASSSATGVDGELFF
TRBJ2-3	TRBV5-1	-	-	TGCGCCAGCAGCTTGGAGGCCGGAAGCGCACCAGATACGCAGTATTTT	CASSLEAGSAPDTQYF
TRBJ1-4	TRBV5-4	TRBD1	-	TGTGCCAGCAGCCACGGACAGGGGGGTGAAAAACTGTTTTTT	CASSHGQGGEKLFF
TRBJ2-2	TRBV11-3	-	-	TGTGCCAGCAGCTTGCTTTTTGGGCCCGGGGAGCTGTTTTTT	CASSLLFGPGELFF
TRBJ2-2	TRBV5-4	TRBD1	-	TGTGCCAGCGAAGCAGGGGGCAGTACCGGGGAGCTGTTTTTT	CASEAGGSTGELFF
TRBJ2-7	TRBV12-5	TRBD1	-	TGTGCTAGCCAGATGACAGGGGGAGGCGAGCAGTACTTC	CASQMTGGGEQYF
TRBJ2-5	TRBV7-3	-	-	TGTGCCAGCAGTTTGGACTATCGGGAGACCCAGTACTTC	CASSLDYRETQYF
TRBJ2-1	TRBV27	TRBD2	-	TGTGCCAGCAGTCCCGGACTAGCGGGAGGACCCTACAATGAGCAGTTCTTC	CASSPGLAGGPYNEQFF
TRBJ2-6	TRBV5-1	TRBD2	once	TGCGCCAGCAGCTTCCTAGCGGGGACAGGGGCCAACGTCCTGACTTTC	CASSFLAGTGANVLTF
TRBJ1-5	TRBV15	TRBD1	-	TGTGCCACCAGCAGACCGGGACGGGGACAGGGGACCCAGCATTTT	CATSRPGRGQGTQHF
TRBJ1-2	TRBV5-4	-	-	TGTGCCAGCAGCCCAACCCCGGGGGAGCACACCTTC	CASSPTPGEHTF
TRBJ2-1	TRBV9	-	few	TGTGCCAGCAGCGGGACATCCCTGGGGGGTGAGCAGTTCTTC	CASSGTSLGGEQFF
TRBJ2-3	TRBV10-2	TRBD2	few	TGCGCCAGCAGTAGAAATCCGCGGGGGACTAGCACAGATACGCAGTATTTT	CASSRNPRGTSTDTQYF
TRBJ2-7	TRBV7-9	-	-	TGTGCCAGCAGCTTATCGTACGAGCAGTACTTC	CASSLSYEQYF
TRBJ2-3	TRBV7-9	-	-	TGTGCCAGCAGCCCCCGGGGGGCGGGCACAGATACGCAGTATTTT	CASSPRGAGTDTQYF
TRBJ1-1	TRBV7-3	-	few	TGTGCCAGCAGCTCGGGTCGCGGGAACACTGAAGCTTTCTTT	CASSSGRGNTEAFF
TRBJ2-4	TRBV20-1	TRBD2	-	TGCAGTGCTGAGCGGGGGGACATTCAGTACTTC	CSAERGDIQYF
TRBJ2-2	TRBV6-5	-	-	TGTGCCAGCAGCCCCCCCGGCAGGGTAGGGGGGGAGCTGTTTTTT	CASSPPGRVGGELFF
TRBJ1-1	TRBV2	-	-	TGTGCCAGCAGTAGGACAGTGAACACTGAAGCTTTCTTT	CASSRTVNTEAFF
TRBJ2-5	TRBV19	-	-	TGTGCCAGTAGTATGACTTTGCAAGAGACCCAGTACTTC	CASSMTLQETQYF
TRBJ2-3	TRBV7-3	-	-	TGTGCCAGCAGCTGGGGGGATTCCGCGGATACGCAGTATTTT	CASSWGDSADTQYF
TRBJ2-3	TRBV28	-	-	TGTGCCAGCAGGACCTCAGGAGGGGGCTTAGTAGCGGAACTCACAGATACGCAGTATTTT	CASRTSGGGLVAELTDTQYF
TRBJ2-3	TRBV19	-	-	TGTGCCAGTAGTGTCACAAGAGATACGCAGTATTTT	CASSVTRDTQYF
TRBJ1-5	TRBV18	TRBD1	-	TGTGCCAGCTCACTACGACAGGGGCACCAGCCCCAGCATTTT	CASSLRQGHQPQHF
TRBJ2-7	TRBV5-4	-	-	TGTGCCAGCATGAACGGGAGCCATCTCTCCTACGAGCAGTACTTC	CASMNGSHLSYEQYF
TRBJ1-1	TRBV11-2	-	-	TGTGCCAGCACTCCACAGATGAACACTGAAGCTTTCTTT	CASTPQMNTEAFF
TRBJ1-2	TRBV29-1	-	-	TGCAGCGTTGCGCGGGGAGGGGACTATGGCTACACCTTC	CSVARGGDYGYTF
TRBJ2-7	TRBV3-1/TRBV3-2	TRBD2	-	TGTGCCAGCAGCCAAGATGGCGCGGGGGGTTTCTCCTACGAGCAGTACTTC	CASSQDGAGGFSYEQYF
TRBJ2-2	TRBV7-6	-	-	TGTGCCAGCAGCTTAAGTCAGGCTTCCGGCACCGGGGAGCTGTTTTTT	CASSLSQASGTGELFF
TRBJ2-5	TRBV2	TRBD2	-	TGTGCCACGGAACTAGCGGGAGTGGGTACAGAGACCCAGTACTTC	CATELAGVGTETQYF
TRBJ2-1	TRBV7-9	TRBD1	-	TGTGCCAGCAGCCTCCCCGGGACAGTATACAATGAGCAGTTCTTC	CASSLPGTVYNEQFF
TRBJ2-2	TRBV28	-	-	TGTGCCAGCAGTAGGGGGGGCCGTAACACCGGGGAGCTGTTTTTT	CASSRGGRNTGELFF
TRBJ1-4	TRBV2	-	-	TGTGCCAGCAGTGTAGGGGCGGAAAAACTGTTTTTT	CASSVGAEKLFF
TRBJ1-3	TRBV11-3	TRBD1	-	TGTGCCAGCAGCCATCAGGGGGCGACGGGGATTGGAAACACCATATATTTT	CASSHQGATGIGNTIYF
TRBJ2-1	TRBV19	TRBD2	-	TGTGCCAGTAACTCAGCGGGAGGGTCCTACAATGAGCAGTTCTTC	CASNSAGGSYNEQFF
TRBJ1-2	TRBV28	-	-	TGTGCCAGCAGCCAAATTGGGGGAGGGTGGGAAGGCTACACCTTC	CASSQIGGGWEGYTF
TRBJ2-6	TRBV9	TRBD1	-	TGTGCCAGCAGCGTAAAGACAGGGGGCTCTGGGGCCAACGTCCTGACTTTC	CASSVKTGGSGANVLTF
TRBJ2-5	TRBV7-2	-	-	TGTGCCAGCAGCCCAAACAGTGAGCCACAAGAGACCCAGTACTTC	CASSPNSEPQETQYF
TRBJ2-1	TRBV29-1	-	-	TGCAGCGCCGGTGAGAATGAGCAGTTCTTC	CSAGENEQFF
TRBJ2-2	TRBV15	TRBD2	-	TGTGCCACCAGCAACAACCCGGGACTAGCTTTCTTATCGTGGACCGGGGAGCTGTTTTTT	CATSNNPGLAFLSWTGELFF
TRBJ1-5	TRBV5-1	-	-	TGCGCCAGCAGCATGACAGGTGGGGCCAATCAGCCCCAGCATTTT	CASSMTGGANQPQHF